The 8 T cell receptor beta chains in this list originate from one sample, sequenced in a study of beta chain features in type 1 diabetes. The entirety of the isolated RNA underwent reverse transcription, so expressed TCRB transcripts were sequenced. Libraries were prepared by immunoSEQ multiplex PCR; TCRdb keeps only in-frame clonotypes and omits some of them. The data contain 350,000 or so clones, roughly a fifth of them seen just once; the ten biggest clones take up 0.035% to 0.055%. The material sequenced was naive CD4+ T cells from blood. The receptor set was obtained from a woman aged 18-30 years in good health.

This clone appeared a few times. This chain links TRBV2 with TRBJ1-1; the match to TRBD1 covers 10 bases. The V segment lost 4 bases and the J segment 1 base; nucleotides outside the gene matches: 3. CDR3 size: 15 residues. The V gene's germline CDR1 is SNHLY and CDR2 FYNNEI. The CDR3 loop reads CASSGQGAANTEAFF. In DNA, the CDR3 is TGTGCCAGCAGTGGACAGGGGGCCGCGAACACTGAAGCTTTCTTT.

This clone was seen a few times. This specimen includes other DNA sequences encoding the same CDR3. The chain is built from TRBV18 and TRBJ2-7; TRBD1 matches 8 bases. The CDR3 spans 15 residues. The germline V gene has CDR1 KGHSH and CDR2 LQKENI. With 3 bases clipped from V and 2 bases from J, the junction kept 6 bases outside the gene matches. Written as DNA, the CDR3 is TGTGCCAGCTCACCGCCGGGGACAGGCACCTACGAGCAGTACTTC. Translated, it gives CASSPPGTGTYEQYF.

This clone was counted a few times. The chain combines TRBV4-3 with TRBJ1-1; a possible D gene is TRBD1 (5 bases). V shed 3 bases and J shed 8 bases, with 10 bases lying between them. The CDR3 length is 12 residues. The germline V gene encodes CDR1 LGHNA and CDR2 YSLEER. The CDR3 sequence: CASSQSTGEAFF. The CDR3 coding sequence is TGCGCCAGCAGCCAGTCAACAGGAGAAGCTTTCTTT.

In this sample, this clone turned up a few times. The chain couples TRBV18 to TRBJ2-7, with TRBD2 matching over 8 bases. There are 15 residues in the CDR3. The ends lost 0 bases at V and 4 bases at J; junction bases unmatched: 5. CDR1 is KGHSH and CDR2 is LQKENI in the germline V gene. CDR3 sequence: CASSPPGRAQYEQYF. CDR3 in DNA: TGTGCCAGCTCACCACCCGGGAGGGCCCAATACGAGCAGTACTTC. The full variable domain, in which reference TRBV18 and TRBJ2-7 provide the parts outside the CDR3, is NAGVMQNPRHLVRRRGQEARLRCSPMKGHSHVYWYRQLPEEGLKFMVYLQKENIIDESGMPKERFSAEFPKEGPSILRIQQVVRGDSAAYFCASSPPGRAQYEQYFGPGTRLTVT.

A few counts support this clone. The genes are TRBV5-1 and TRBJ2-4, with unresolved D. V lost 8 bases and J 0 bases, leaving 12 bases between the germline ends. Germline CDR1 SGHRS, CDR2 YFSETQ. This CDR3 contains 14 residues. The chain's CDR3 is CARRGRRAKNIQYF. DNA of the CDR3: TGCGCCAGGCGAGGAAGACGAGCCAAAAACATTCAGTACTTC.

The chain links TRBV29-1 to TRBJ2-1, with D possibly being TRBD2 (5 bases). Germline assignment: CDR1 SQVTM and CDR2 ANQGSEA. The CDR3 extends over 13 amino acids. V dropped 2 bases and J dropped 6 bases, with 11 bases sitting between them. The CDR3 reads CSVERSSGNEQFF. The CDR3 DNA is TGCAGCGTTGAAAGAAGCAGCGGCAATGAGCAGTTCTTC.

This CDR3 reads CASSLVMGQGYGYTF. The CDR3 nucleotides are TGTGCCAGCAGCTTAGTGATGGGACAGGGTTATGGCTACACCTTC. The V gene is TRBV7-2, the J gene TRBJ1-2; 9 nucleotides align to TRBD1. The CDR3 spans 15 residues. Per germline, CDR1 SGHTA and CDR2 FQGNSA. After removal of 1 base from V and 5 bases from J, the junction contained 5 bases not matched to a gene.

Note on this clone: The junction and the germline gene differ at one end; a read error may be behind it. This chain joins TRBV15 and TRBJ1-2; D not certain. The CDR3 has 15 amino acids. Looked up from germline, CDR1 is LNHNV and CDR2 is YYDKDF (reference sequence). CDR3 sequence reads: CATSRVGEGIYRYTF. The CDR3 DNA follows: TGTGCCACCAGCAGAGTGGGTGAGGGAATCTATCGCTACACCTTC.